This T cell receptor (beta chain) was identified during a study of CD8 T cells in Susac syndrome. Losses at the gene ends were 6 bases for V and 1 base for J; bases not matched to a gene: 5. Germline CDR1 is LGHDT and CDR2 is YNNKEL (reference sequence). The CDR3 spans 14 residues. In contrast to the negatively isolated CD8+ and CD4+ T cells, TEMRA cells were FACS-enriched. The RNA, about 0.5 to 1 ug, was put through reverse transcription using random hexamers. MiXCR, run by TCRdb on the immunoSEQ multiplex PCR reads, gives a single entry per CDR3 protein. This table holds tens of thousands of distinct CDR3 sequences, 80% to 95% found once.

Material for sequencing was CD8+ T cells from PBMCs. The clonotype comes from a human donor in good health. The V call is TRBV3-1, the J call TRBJ2-7, with 8 nucleotides matching TRBD2. The CDR3 sequence: CASRASGGSYEQYF. The CDR3 DNA reads TGTGCCAGCAGGGCCAGCGGGGGTTCCTACGAGCAGTACTTC.